This T cell receptor beta chain was documented in a study of T cell responses to AZD1222 COVID-19 vaccine. The study, taken as a whole, reports: In a largely white British group with more females than males, clonal diversity was possibly underestimated. Repertoires in all cases were sampled only once the peak T cell response had passed.

Comments on this clone: No antigen is known for it.

Doses given second, at about 4 or about 12 weeks, were pooled. The table came from immunoSEQ multiplex PCR; TCRdb's copy has only in-frame clones and leaves some out. This sample has more than 110,000 clones, with around 90% found just once. Trimming stripped 1 base from V and 1 base from J, with 7 bases between. CDR1 is SNHLY and CDR2 is FYNNEI in the germline V gene. The CDR3 has 14 amino acids. V is TRBV2 and J is TRBJ1-1, with D hard to call. Here the sequenced sample was peripheral blood, taken 28 days after the second AZD1222 dose. The TCR sequence derives from an adult who received the AZD1222 COVID-19 vaccine. The CDR3 region is CASSEDRQNTEAFF. The CDR3 DNA follows: TGTGCCAGCAGTGAAGATAGACAGAACACTGAAGCTTTCTTT.